This TCR beta chain was obtained from a study of Graves' ophthalmopathy and Graves' hyperthyroidism. This clonotype was counted many times. CDR1 is MNHEY and CDR2 is SVGEGT in the germline V gene. The CDR3 length is 19 residues. V lost 5 bases and J lost 2; bases outside the gene matches: 19. RNA served as the template for amplifying TCR beta CDR3 regions. A first-round RT-PCR used HTBI primers, followed by a second-round multiplex PCR. TCRdb itself ran the multiplex PCR reads through MiXCR, one entry per CDR3 protein. The sample includes a few hundred thousand distinct CDR3 sequences, approximately 16% seen only once; the top ten take more than 1.5%.

The source material was peripheral blood. The chain couples TRBV6-2 or TRBV6-3 to TRBJ2-7; 9 bases agree with TRBD2. This sequence originates from a woman younger than 35 with Graves' ophthalmopathy. The CDR3 DNA reads as TGTGCCAGCAGTCCCCCGTGGATAACTAGCGGGTCTTACCCCTACGAGCAGTACTTC. It translates to CASSPPWITSGSYPYEQYF.